The source of this T cell receptor beta chain is a study of blood T cell repertoires in COVID-19. Turning to the study itself: Collection of acute and convalescent COVID-19 samples took place in the United States, Italy and Spain. Sources were T cells, B-cell-depleted T cells, or PBMCs; the material itself was cDNA or gDNA.

The CDR3 has 15 residues. CDR1 MDHEN and CDR2 SYDVKM come from the germline V gene. V dropped 5 bases and J dropped 7; count of bases not matched to a gene: 13. This clone was seen just once. Authors' data handling: From reference gene primer amplification, estimates of nucleated cell counts were derived. Generated by immunoSEQ multiplex PCR, the TCRdb table keeps only in-frame clones and is missing some. V and J calls and clone size are those listed in that table; D and trimming were worked out from the DNA. The sample holds about 140,000 clones, more than 65% seen once. The chain combines TRBV28 with TRBJ2-7; 8 bases are a match to TRBD2. The sequencing sample was made of peripheral blood. This clonotype was sampled from an older woman with acute or convalescent COVID-19. As DNA, the CDR3 is TGTGCCAGCAGTACGAGCGGGAGTCTCGTGGGTGAGCAGTACTTC. Protein: CASSTSGSLVGEQYF.